These 3 T cell receptor gamma chains originate from one sample sequenced in a study of gamma-delta chains in newborns, infants, children. TCRdb used CATT to re-call clones from the reads. Of about 520 gamma-chain clones in the sample, around 80% were seen once. The material was blood, obtained at baseline. The receptors originated from a child who was a newborn, infant or young child, either healthy, febrile or measles-vaccinated (not recorded which). This table probably holds off-target reads from a library built for another chain.

A word on this clone: The limits of the CDR3 on the DNA are not certain, so only TCRdb's listed CDR3 is given. The V gene is given as TRGV9, and no J gene call is available. A total of 24 residues make up the CDR3, ends included. Germline CDR1 reads GITISATS; CDR2 reads ISYDGTV (reference sequence). The CDR3 region is CACDTAEGSWDTRQMFFGTGIKLF.

No J gene was named, though the V gene is TRGV9. Per germline, CDR1 GITISATS and CDR2 ISYDGTV (reference sequence). There are 15 residues in the CDR3. Written as DNA, the CDR3 is TGTGCCTGTGAGGGAGGGATACGCTTGACAGCACAACTCTTCTTT. It encodes CACEGGIRLTAQLFF.

There is no J gene call, but TRGV9 is given as the V gene. The germline V gene has CDR1 GITISATS and CDR2 ISYDGTV (reference sequence). This CDR3 contains 17 residues. CDR3 in DNA: TGTGCCTGTGACCCCGTCCTACTGGGGGCTCCGACAGCACAACTCTTCTTT. The encoded protein is CACDPVLLGAPTAQLFF.